These 21 T cell receptor beta chains were sequenced from one sample in a study of blood T cells in healthy people across ages. The use of a sample-barcoded 5' primer and a J-beta primer mix characterized a second PCR of roughly 6 to 11 cycles. TCRdb analysed the 5' RACE reads with MiXCR anew, one entry per CDR3 protein. The table records some 1,800,000 distinct CDR3 sequences, 35% to 50% of them present only once. What was sequenced was blood. The receptors were gathered from a human donor in good health.

As regards this clonotype: Mismatch with germline at one junction end may stem from a read error. The rearrangement uses TRBV7-9 and TRBJ1-5, with 7 bases lining up with TRBD1. Germline CDR1 and CDR2: SEHNR and FQNEAQ (reference sequence). The CDR3 totals 14 residues. CDR3 loop: CAISLGGLGQPQHF. The CDR3, as DNA: TGTGCCATCAGCTTAGGGGGCTTAGGGCAGCCCCAGCATTTT.

This rearrangement joins TRBV5-1 to TRBJ2-7; D not certain. The V gene's germline CDR1 is SGHRS and CDR2 YFSETQ. The CDR3 contains 14 residues. Trimming stripped 4 bases from V and 0 bases from J, with 11 bases between. CDR3 protein: CASSPDTSSYEQYF. The CDR3 DNA sequence: TGCGCCAGCAGCCCTGACACGAGCTCCTACGAGCAGTACTTC.

This clonotype was observed a few times. The rearrangement uses TRBV7-8 and TRBJ2-1; 9 bases agree with TRBD1. The CDR3 spans 17 residues. V dropped 0 bases and J dropped 7; count of bases not matched to a gene: 10. The germline gives CDR1 SGHVS, CDR2 FQNEAQ. The chain's CDR3 is CASSLAVMTGGKNEQFF. The DNA of the CDR3 is TGTGCCAGCAGCTTAGCGGTGATGACAGGGGGGAAAAATGAGCAGTTCTTC.

This clonotype has a handful of counts. The rearrangement joins TRBV7-2 to TRBJ2-5, with 13 bases matching TRBD2. This CDR3 spans 16 amino acids. The ends lost 4 bases at V and 5 bases at J; junction bases unmatched: 7. Germline assignment: CDR1 SGHTA and CDR2 FQGNSA. The chain's CDR3 is CASSSTPGLAGETQYF. The CDR3 DNA reads TGTGCCAGCAGCTCGACGCCGGGACTAGCGGGGGAGACCCAGTACTTC.

This clonotype was observed a few times. The CDR3 reads CASSLAWGGRDEQFF. Here the CDR3 DNA reads TGTGCCAGCAGCTTAGCCTGGGGAGGGCGCGATGAGCAGTTCTTC. This chain connects TRBV7-2 to TRBJ2-1; TRBD2 matches at 7 bases. J gave up 8 bases and V 0 bases, and 7 bases lay outside the gene matches. The CDR3 runs 15 residues. Germline CDR1 reads SGHTA; CDR2 reads FQGNSA.

J is TRBJ1-5 and V is TRBV9; possible D gene TRBD1, 5 bases. The CDR3 totals 18 residues. The V and J ends lost 5 bases and 7 bases respectively, with 28 bases between them. CDR1 is SGDLS and CDR2 is YYNGEE in the germline V gene. The CDR3 spells CASSPGTESFLGNQPQHF. CDR3 sequence (DNA): TGTGCCAGCAGTCCCGGGACGGAGTCTTTCCTAGGTAACCAGCCCCAGCATTTT.

The genes are TRBV11-2 and TRBJ2-1, with unresolved D. Per germline, CDR1 SGHAT and CDR2 FQNNGV. V was shortened by 10 bases and J by 0 bases, with 7 bases between the two germline ends. CDR3 size: 12 residues. CDR3 coding DNA: TGTGCCACCTTAAGCTCCTACAATGAGCAGTTCTTC. Translation: CATLSSYNEQFF. Variable domain in full (rest from reference TRBV11-2 and TRBJ2-1): EAGVAQSPRYKIIEKRQSVAFWCNPISGHATLYWYQQILGQGPKLLIQFQNNGVVDDSQLPKDRFSAERLKGVDSTLKIQPAKLEDSAVYLCATLSSYNEQFFGPGTRLTVL.

The J gene is TRBJ2-5, the V gene TRBV15; tentatively, D is TRBD1 (6 bases). The germline CDR1 and CDR2 sequences are LNHNV and YYDKDF (reference sequence). This CDR3 is built from 15 residues. V gave up 3 bases and J gave up 5 bases, with 16 bases separating them. CDR3 coding DNA: TGTGCCACCAGCAGTCGTTCAGGGGCTTTGGAGACCCAGTACTTC. Its protein product is CATSSRSGALETQYF.

This clonotype was counted ten times or more. The chain uses TRBV9 and TRBJ1-1; D remains unclear. Per the germline V gene, CDR1 is SGDLS and CDR2 is YYNGEE. This CDR3 is built from 13 residues. The V and J ends lost 0 bases and 0 bases respectively, with 3 bases between them. CDR3 protein: CASSVAVNTEAFF. The CDR3, as DNA: TGTGCCAGCAGCGTAGCGGTGAACACTGAAGCTTTCTTT.

The chain employs TRBV5-5 and TRBJ2-7; tentatively, D is TRBD1 (6 bases). Per the germline V gene, CDR1 is SGHKS and CDR2 is YYEKEE (reference sequence). V lost 3 bases, J lost 4 bases, and 14 bases lay in between. This CDR3 is 14 amino acids long. This CDR3 is CASSWAPGDYEQYF. In nucleotides, the CDR3 is TGTGCCAGCAGCTGGGCCCCAGGGGATTACGAGCAGTACTTC.

The sample holds a few counts of this clonotype. The genes are TRBV4-1 and TRBJ1-5; 7 bases align to TRBD1. Germline CDR1 is MGHRA and CDR2 is YSYEKL. The trim removed 3 bases at V and 2 bases at J, leaving 7 bases unmatched. CDR3 length equals 16 residues. For the CDR3, the DNA is TGCGCCAGCAGCCACCTCACAGGGGACGGCAATCAGCCCCAGCATTTT. Its translation: CASSHLTGDGNQPQHF.

On this clonotype itself: Mismatch with germline at one junction end may stem from a read error. This chain links TRBV7-2 with TRBJ1-2; D unclear. This CDR3 is built from 12 residues. The V gene's germline CDR1 is SGHTA and CDR2 FQGNSA. This chain's CDR3 is CAGSVNNYGYTF. In DNA, the CDR3 is TGTGCCGGCAGCGTCAATAACTATGGCTACACCTTC.

The rearrangement uses TRBV20-1 and TRBJ2-5, with TRBD2 matching over 7 bases. The ends lost 6 bases at V and 2 bases at J; junction bases unmatched: 9. CDR1 DFQATT and CDR2 SNEGSKA come from the germline V gene (reference sequence). The CDR3 covers 14 residues. The CDR3 DNA follows: TGCAGTGCCGTACTCGGGGGACTACAAGAGACCCAGTACTTC. Amino acids: CSAVLGGLQETQYF.

The chain combines TRBV6-2 or TRBV6-3 with TRBJ2-1; a possible D gene is TRBD2 (6 bases). V lost 4 bases and J lost 3, with 22 bases in between. Germline CDR1 MNHEY, CDR2 SVGEGT. The CDR3 loop spans 18 amino acids. The CDR3 coding sequence is TGTGCCAGCAGTTCAACGGCGGGGCGGGGAACTATCTACAATGAGCAGTTCTTC. Protein sequence: CASSSTAGRGTIYNEQFF.

V is TRBV6-2 or TRBV6-3 and J is TRBJ2-4; D unresolved. The closer fit of TRBJ2-7 to the DNA end suggests the J call may be wrong. This CDR3 is 13 amino acids long. The germline V gene has CDR1 MNHEY and CDR2 SVGEGT. The CDR3 sequence: CASSLYQAYEQYF. CDR3 in DNA: TGTGCCAGCAGTTTGTATCAGGCCTACGAGCAGTACTTC.

The sample holds a few counts of this clonotype. The rearrangement joins TRBV4-1 to TRBJ2-1, with D possibly being TRBD2 (5 bases). This CDR3 spans 16 amino acids. Deletions cut 4 bases from V and 3 bases from J, with 16 bases between. Germline V gene data show CDR1 as MGHRA and CDR2 as YSYEKL. CDR3 nucleotides: TGCGCCAGCAGCCCCTCCGAGGACTGGGTCTACAATGAGCAGTTCTTC. The encoded protein is CASSPSEDWVYNEQFF.

The CDR3 DNA reads TGTGCCAGCAGTGGGGAGCGACAGGGGACTAATTCACCCCTCCACTTT. Translation gives CASSGERQGTNSPLHF. V gene TRBV2 combines with J gene TRBJ1-6, with TRBD1 matching 8 bases. CDR3 length: 16 residues. The germline gives CDR1 SNHLY, CDR2 FYNNEI. The junction had 8 bases not matched to a gene; V was cut back by 4 bases and J by 6 bases.

This clonotype turned up a few times. This chain links TRBV27 with TRBJ2-1, with D perhaps matching TRBD1 or TRBD2 (5 bases each). The ends were cut back, 8 bases at V and 5 bases at J, with 25 bases in the middle. CDR3 size: 17 residues. Germline CDR1 and CDR2: MNHEY and SMNVEV (reference sequence). DNA for the CDR3: TGTGCCAGCTCACGTGGGGTATGGGGGTCCAATAACAATGAGCAGTTCTTC. Translation: CASSRGVWGSNNNEQFF.

This clonotype was detected a few times. This rearrangement joins TRBV4-2 to TRBJ2-5; D is uncertain. Trimming stripped 5 bases from V and 4 bases from J, with 17 bases between. This CDR3 comprises 15 residues. Germline V gene data show CDR1 as LGHNA and CDR2 as YNFKEQ. The CDR3: CASSKQRWDSETQYF. In nucleotides, the CDR3 is TGTGCCAGCAGCAAACAGAGGTGGGATTCAGAGACCCAGTACTTC.

This clonotype was seen a few times. The rearrangement uses TRBV12-3 or TRBV12-4 and TRBJ1-1; 8 bases are shared with TRBD1. This CDR3 has 15 amino acids. V was pared by 0 bases and J by 1 base, with 1 base of the junction left unmatched. CDR3 sequence reads: CASSLADRENTEAFF. The CDR3 bases are TGTGCCAGCAGTTTAGCGGACAGGGAGAACACTGAAGCTTTCTTT.

The chain employs TRBV20-1 and TRBJ1-6; perhaps TRBD1 as D (5 bases). Per the germline V gene, CDR1 is DFQATT and CDR2 is SNEGSKA (reference sequence). This CDR3 is built from 14 residues. V gave up 1 base and J gave up 8 bases, with 12 bases separating them. This CDR3 is CSARVGQFDSPLHF. The CDR3 DNA is TGCAGTGCTAGAGTGGGGCAGTTCGATTCACCCCTCCACTTT.